Each of the 22 T cell receptor beta chains below was sequenced from the same sample in a study of regulatory T cells. Primers: 52 TRBV forward and 13 TRBJ reverse. Only in-frame clones appear in the TCRdb table, and some are missing; sequencing was by immunoSEQ multiplex PCR. Counted here are about 5,900 clones, 84% occurring once; the ten biggest clones make up about 28%. Sequencing used CD8+ T cells sorted from blood. These receptors originate from a child under 18 with CD3G deficiency.

The chain couples TRBV21-1 to TRBJ2-7; TRBD2, the table's D call, lacks a check against the DNA. TRBV21-1 is tagged as a pseudogene. The CDR3 is 16 residues long. CDR3 sequence: CASSKVAALGSYEQYF. The CDR3 DNA reads as TGTGCCAGCAGCAAAGTAGCGGCGCTTGGGTCCTACGAGCAGTACTTC.

CDR3 protein: CASSLVGLAGEQYF. The CDR3 nucleotides read TGTGCCAGCAGTTTAGTGGGACTAGCGGGGGAGCAGTACTTC. The chain has TRBV28 and TRBJ2-7; TRBD2 matches at 13 bases. This CDR3 is 14 amino acids long. V gave up 2 bases and J gave up 7 bases; unmatched junction bases: 2. Germline V gene lookup returns CDR1 MDHEN and CDR2 SYDVKM. Using reference TRBV28 and TRBJ2-7 for the parts outside the CDR3, the full variable domain is DVKVTQSSRYLVKRTGEKVFLECVQDMDHENMFWYRQDPGLGLRLIYFSYDVKMKEKGDIPEGYSVSREKKERFSLILESASTNQTSMYLCASSLVGLAGEQYFGPGTRLTVT.

V usage is TRBV19 and J usage is TRBJ2-4; D may be TRBD1 or TRBD2 (7 bases each). V gave up 5 bases and J gave up 5 bases, with 19 bases separating them. The CDR3 consists of 16 residues. CDR1 is LNHDA and CDR2 is SQIVND in the germline V gene (reference sequence). The CDR3 DNA follows: TGTGCCAGTAGTTCTAGCGGAGGGGGCCCAGAAAACATTCAGTACTTC. Amino acid sequence: CASSSSGGGPENIQYF.

This clone occurred a few times. The V and J genes are TRBV7-8 and TRBJ2-7; the match to TRBD1 covers 7 bases. The CDR3 has 15 residues. Germline CDR1 is SGHVS and CDR2 is FQNEAQ. V lost 1 base to trimming and J lost 3 bases; unmatched junction nucleotides: 6. The CDR3: CASSLGRTGSYEQYF. The CDR3 DNA is TGTGCCAGCAGCTTAGGACGGACAGGCAGCTACGAGCAGTACTTC.

Note on this clone: At the DNA level, this CDR3 is encoded by other sequences in the same sample as well. This sequence joins TRBV7-8 and TRBJ2-1; D unclear. CDR1 SGHVS and CDR2 FQNEAQ come from the germline V gene. The germline V and J ends were trimmed by 1 base and 0 bases, with 10 bases remaining between them. The length of the CDR3 is 16 residues. CDR3 in amino acids: CASSLDQESSYNEQFF. The CDR3 DNA reads TGTGCCAGCAGCTTAGATCAGGAGAGCTCCTACAATGAGCAGTTCTTC.

The chain couples TRBV7-8 to TRBJ2-7, with no clear D. Germline values: CDR1 SGHVS, CDR2 FQNEAQ. V was shortened by 4 bases and J by 6 bases, with 13 bases between the two germline ends. CDR3 length: 13 amino acids. The CDR3 DNA is TGTGCCAGCAGCTCCCATGCGGAGAGCGAGCAGTACTTC. It encodes CASSSHAESEQYF.

The V and J genes are TRBV5-1 and TRBJ2-3; the D gene is possibly TRBD1 (6 bases). CDR1 is SGHRS and CDR2 is YFSETQ in the germline V gene. V lost 0 bases to trimming and J lost 6 bases, with 14 bases between them. The CDR3 contains 15 residues. The CDR3 region is CASSLDRALGDTQYF. The CDR3 DNA is TGCGCCAGCAGCTTGGACAGGGCCCTGGGTGATACGCAGTATTTT.

The V gene is TRBV28, the J gene TRBJ2-5; unclear D gene. The J call may not be correct, given that the DNA end is closer to TRBJ2-7. CDR1 and CDR2 from the germline V gene are MDHEN and SYDVKM. The CDR3 totals 14 residues. As DNA, the CDR3 is TGTGCCAGCAGTTGGGGAACGAGCTCCTACGAGCAGTACTTC. Translated, it gives CASSWGTSSYEQYF.

There are a few counts of this clone. The chain joins TRBV7-9 to TRBJ2-6, with D uncertain. CDR3 size: 15 residues. V lost 2 bases, J lost 1 base, and 6 bases lay in between. Germline values: CDR1 SEHNR, CDR2 FQNEAQ (reference sequence). This CDR3 reads CASSLSSSGANVLTF. The DNA for the CDR3 is TGTGCCAGCAGCTTAAGTAGTTCTGGGGCCAACGTCCTGACTTTC.

This clone was seen a single time. This chain links TRBV28 with TRBJ1-5, with 7 bases matching TRBD1. CDR1 is MDHEN, CDR2 SYDVKM, per germline. The CDR3 is 18 residues long. Trimming at V came to 4 bases and at J to 0 bases, leaving 12 bases not matched to a gene. The CDR3 protein is CASSSPTGAAYSNQPQHF. The CDR3 bases are TGTGCCAGCAGTTCCCCAACAGGGGCCGCTTATAGCAATCAGCCCCAGCATTTT.

The CDR3 DNA sequence: TGTGCCAGCAGCTTATCGGGTGTTACTGAAGCTTTCTTT. This translates into CASSLSGVTEAFF. J is TRBJ1-1 and V is TRBV7-9; the D is unclear. The V and J ends lost 2 bases and 5 bases respectively, with 9 bases between them. CDR3 size: 13 residues. Germline V gene data show CDR1 as SEHNR and CDR2 as FQNEAQ (reference sequence).

The chain has TRBV28 and TRBJ2-3, with TRBD2 matching over 13 bases. CDR1 is MDHEN, CDR2 SYDVKM, per germline. The CDR3 is made up of 17 amino acids. With 5 bases clipped from V and 5 bases from J, the junction kept 10 bases outside the gene matches. In DNA, the CDR3 is TGTGCCAGCAGTACGGGACTAGCGGGATTATCGGGAGATACGCAGTATTTT. Translating it yields CASSTGLAGLSGDTQYF.

The CDR3 DNA sequence: TGTGCCAGCGGGAAGGGGGCCTCTAGCAATCAGCCCCAGCATTTT. It translates to CASGKGASSNQPQHF. This chain joins TRBV28 and TRBJ1-5; 7 bases align to TRBD1. The V and J ends lost 8 bases and 0 bases, in that order; junction bases with no gene match: 7. Germline V gene data show CDR1 as MDHEN and CDR2 as SYDVKM. This CDR3 has 15 amino acids.

This CDR3 reads CASSPDRGLGTQYF. CDR3 bases: TGTGCCAGCAGTCCAGACAGGGGGCTCGGGACGCAGTATTTT. V is TRBV6-1 and J is TRBJ2-3; TRBD1 aligns across 10 bases. Germline assignment: CDR1 MNHNS and CDR2 SASEGT. CDR3 length: 14 amino acids. Unmatched junction bases numbered 8, after V lost 5 bases and J lost 9 bases.

The genes are TRBV30 and TRBJ1-4; D unresolved. In germline, CDR1 is GTSNPN, CDR2 SVGIG (reference sequence). This CDR3 is built from 13 residues. V dropped 1 base and J dropped 5 bases, with 8 bases sitting between them. The CDR3 reads CAWSGRGNEKLFF. CDR3 DNA: TGTGCCTGGAGTGGCCGGGGAAATGAAAAACTGTTTTTT.

This clone came up once. This sequence joins TRBV6-1 and TRBJ2-7; no clear D. The germline V and J ends were trimmed by 6 bases and 1 base, with 10 bases remaining between them. CDR3 size: 13 residues. Germline V gene sequence: CDR1 MNHNS, CDR2 SASEGT. This CDR3 is CASRGGKSYEQYF. As DNA, the CDR3 is TGTGCCAGCAGAGGTGGGAAATCCTACGAGCAGTACTTC.

In this sample, this clone turned up once. The chain carries TRBV19 and TRBJ2-6; D might be TRBD2 (5 bases). Trimming cost V 7 bases and J 2 bases, with 9 bases left between them. This CDR3 has 14 amino acids. The germline V gene encodes CDR1 LNHDA and CDR2 SQIVND (reference sequence). DNA for the CDR3: TGTGCCAGTACCCCGGGGACTGGGGCCAACGTCCTGACTTTC. Residues: CASTPGTGANVLTF.

A single count supports this clone. V usage is TRBV28 and J usage is TRBJ1-2, with 8 positions matching TRBD1. Germline V gene lookup returns CDR1 MDHEN and CDR2 SYDVKM. The CDR3 has 14 amino acids. The trim removed 5 bases at V and 2 bases at J, leaving 4 bases unmatched. The CDR3, as DNA: TGTGCCAGCAGTCCCCGACAGGGGAACTATGGCTACACCTTC. As protein: CASSPRQGNYGYTF.

The chain recombines TRBV27 with TRBJ2-3; the D is unclear. The V end was cut by 4 bases, the J end by 4 bases, with 12 bases between. The germline gives CDR1 MNHEY, CDR2 SMNVEV (reference sequence). This CDR3 contains 14 residues. For the CDR3, the DNA is TGTGCCAGCAGTTCGATACTCGAGGCAGATACGCAGTATTTT. It translates to CASSSILEADTQYF.

The V and J genes are TRBV28 and TRBJ2-2; 7 bases are a match to TRBD2. Per the germline V gene, CDR1 is MDHEN and CDR2 is SYDVKM. The CDR3 covers 16 residues. V lost 3 bases and J lost 4; bases outside the gene matches: 8. CDR3 coding DNA: TGTGCCAGCAGTTTTGGGGGGAGGGCTCTCACCGGGGAGCTGTTTTTT. This translates into CASSFGGRALTGELFF.

This clone was seen more than once but under ten times. The chain uses TRBV4-2 and TRBJ1-5; possible D gene TRBD1, 5 bases. Germline loops: CDR1 LGHNA, CDR2 YNFKEQ. The V end lost 0 bases, the J end lost 2 bases, and 14 bases lay between the germline ends. This CDR3 has 17 residues. The CDR3 DNA sequence: TGTGCCAGCAGCCAAGAATCCAATGACAGCTGCAATCAGCCCCAGCATTTT. Its translation is CASSQESNDSCNQPQHF.

The V call is TRBV28, the J call TRBJ2-7, with 10 bases matching TRBD2. From germline, CDR1 is MDHEN and CDR2 SYDVKM. CDR3 length equals 15 residues. J gave up 3 bases and V 5 bases, and 7 bases lay outside the gene matches. The CDR3: CASSNYRTSGYEQYF. The DNA of the CDR3 is TGTGCCAGCAGTAACTACCGGACTAGCGGCTACGAGCAGTACTTC.